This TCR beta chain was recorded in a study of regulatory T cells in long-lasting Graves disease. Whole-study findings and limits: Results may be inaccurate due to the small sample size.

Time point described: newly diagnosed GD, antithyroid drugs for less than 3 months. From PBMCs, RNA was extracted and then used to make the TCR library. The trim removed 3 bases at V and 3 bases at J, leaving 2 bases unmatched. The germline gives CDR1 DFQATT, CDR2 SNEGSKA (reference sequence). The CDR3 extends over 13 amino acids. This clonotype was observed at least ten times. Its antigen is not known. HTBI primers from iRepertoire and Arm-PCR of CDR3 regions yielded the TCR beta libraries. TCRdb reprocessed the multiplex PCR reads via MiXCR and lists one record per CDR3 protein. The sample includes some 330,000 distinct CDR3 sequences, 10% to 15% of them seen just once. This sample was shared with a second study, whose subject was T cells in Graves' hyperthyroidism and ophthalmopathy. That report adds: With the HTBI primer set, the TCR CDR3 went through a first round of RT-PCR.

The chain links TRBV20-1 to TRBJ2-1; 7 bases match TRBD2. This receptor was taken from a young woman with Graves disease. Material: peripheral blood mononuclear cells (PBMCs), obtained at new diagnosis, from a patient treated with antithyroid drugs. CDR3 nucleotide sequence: TGCAGTGCTAGCCTAGCGGACTACAATGAGCAGTTCTTC. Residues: CSASLADYNEQFF.